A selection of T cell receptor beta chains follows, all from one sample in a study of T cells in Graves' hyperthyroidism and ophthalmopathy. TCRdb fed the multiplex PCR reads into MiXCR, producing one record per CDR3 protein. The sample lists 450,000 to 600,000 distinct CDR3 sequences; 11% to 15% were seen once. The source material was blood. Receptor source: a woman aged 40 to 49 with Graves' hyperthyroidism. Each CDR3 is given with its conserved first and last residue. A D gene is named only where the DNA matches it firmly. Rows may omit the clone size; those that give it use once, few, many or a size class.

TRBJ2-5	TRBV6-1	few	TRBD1	CASGETGFQETQYF	TGTGCCAGCGGGGAGACAGGGTTCCAAGAGACCCAGTACTTC
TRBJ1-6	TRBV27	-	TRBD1	CASSSLGTGYNSPLHF	TGTGCCAGCAGTTCCCTCGGGACAGGGTATAATTCACCCCTCCACTTT
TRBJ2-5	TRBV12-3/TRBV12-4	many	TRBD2	CASSLVGLAVPGETQYF	TGTGCCAGCAGTTTAGTTGGACTAGCGGTCCCCGGGGAGACCCAGTACTTC
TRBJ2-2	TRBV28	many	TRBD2	CASSSRRTSGENTGELFF	TGTGCCAGCAGCTCCCGACGGACTAGCGGGGAGAACACCGGGGAGCTGTTTTTT
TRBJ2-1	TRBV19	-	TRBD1	CASSRPPGQGSRYNEQFF	TGTGCCAGTAGTCGTCCCCCGGGACAGGGATCCCGTTACAATGAGCAGTTCTTC
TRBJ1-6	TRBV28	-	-	CASTLDRIPSPLHF	TGTGCCAGCACCCTAGACAGGATCCCTTCACCCCTCCACTTT
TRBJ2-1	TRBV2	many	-	CASRDRNPGIYNEQFF	TGTGCCAGCAGAGACAGGAATCCGGGTATTTACAATGAGCAGTTCTTC
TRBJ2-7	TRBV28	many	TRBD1	CASSRQGGSYEQYF	TGTGCCAGCAGCCGACAGGGGGGGTCCTACGAGCAGTACTTC
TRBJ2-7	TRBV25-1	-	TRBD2	CASSAGLAGEKLYEQYF	TGTGCCAGCAGTGCCGGACTAGCGGGAGAAAAGTTATACGAGCAGTACTTC
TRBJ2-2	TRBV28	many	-	CASSSTTTGELFF	TGTGCCAGCAGCTCCACTACGACCGGGGAGCTGTTTTTT
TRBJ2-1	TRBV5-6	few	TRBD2	CATTGTSGSNEQFF	TGTGCCACCACAGGGACTAGCGGGAGTAATGAGCAGTTCTTC
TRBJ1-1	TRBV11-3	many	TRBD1	CASRSGTANTEAFF	TGTGCCAGCAGGTCCGGGACAGCGAACACTGAAGCTTTCTTT
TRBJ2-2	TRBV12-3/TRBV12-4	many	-	CASSPRTANTGELFF	TGTGCCAGCAGTCCTCGGACAGCGAACACCGGGGAGCTGTTTTTT
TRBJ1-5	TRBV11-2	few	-	CASSLWSNQPQHF	TGTGCCAGCAGCTTATGGAGCAATCAGCCCCAGCATTTT
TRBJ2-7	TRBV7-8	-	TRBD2	CASSLAGLAESSYEQYF	TGTGCCAGCAGCTTAGCTGGCCTAGCGGAGAGCTCCTACGAGCAGTACTTC
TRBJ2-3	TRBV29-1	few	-	CSVEASGTDTQYF	TGCAGCGTTGAAGCTAGCGGCACAGATACGCAGTATTTT
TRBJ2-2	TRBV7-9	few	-	CASSISDFDTGELFF	TGTGCCAGCAGCATTAGCGACTTTGACACCGGGGAGCTGTTTTTT
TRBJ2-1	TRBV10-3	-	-	CAISSLINEQFF	TGTGCCATCAGCTCCTTAATCAATGAGCAGTTCTTC
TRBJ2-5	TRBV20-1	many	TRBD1	CSATTPGQGVETQYF	TGCAGTGCTACAACCCCGGGACAGGGTGTCGAGACCCAGTACTTC
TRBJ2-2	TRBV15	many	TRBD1	CATSTGQGPGLNTGELFF	TGTGCCACCAGCACCGGACAGGGGCCAGGGCTTAACACCGGGGAGCTGTTTTTT
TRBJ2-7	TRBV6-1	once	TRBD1	CASAGGNSYEQYF	TGTGCCAGTGCAGGGGGCAACTCCTACGAGCAGTACTTC
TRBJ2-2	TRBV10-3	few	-	CAISDRTAGELFF	TGTGCCATCAGTGATAGGACAGCCGGGGAGCTGTTTTTT
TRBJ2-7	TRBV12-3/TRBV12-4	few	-	CASGLGGEYSYEQYF	TGTGCCAGCGGCCTGGGGGGAGAGTACTCCTACGAGCAGTACTTC
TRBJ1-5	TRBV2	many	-	CASSRSGSHNQPQHF	TGTGCCAGCAGCCGGTCCGGAAGCCACAATCAGCCCCAGCATTTT
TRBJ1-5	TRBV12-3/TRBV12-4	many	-	CASSGESEQPQHF	TGTGCCAGCAGTGGGGAGTCGGAACAGCCCCAGCATTTT
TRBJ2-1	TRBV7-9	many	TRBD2	CASSWAGRPGLGPNEQFF	TGTGCCAGCAGCTGGGCAGGGAGACCGGGACTAGGGCCCAATGAGCAGTTCTTC
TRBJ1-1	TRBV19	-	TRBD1	CASSMGGGVMNTEAFF	TGTGCCAGTAGTATGGGAGGGGGCGTAATGAACACTGAAGCTTTCTTT
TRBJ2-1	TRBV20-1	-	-	CSARAIRGGAYNEQFF	TGCAGTGCTAGGGCCATCAGGGGGGGGGCCTACAATGAGCAGTTCTTC
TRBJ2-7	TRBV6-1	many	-	CASSSSVSGPYEQYF	TGTGCCAGCAGTTCCTCGGTGTCAGGACCCTACGAGCAGTACTTC
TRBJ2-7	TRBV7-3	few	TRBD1	CASSPKGQQFRVQEQYF	TGTGCCAGCAGCCCGAAGGGACAGCAATTTCGAGTGCAAGAGCAGTACTTC
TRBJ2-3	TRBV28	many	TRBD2	CASSSDRLAKDTQYF	TGTGCCAGCAGTTCCGACCGACTAGCGAAGGATACGCAGTATTTT
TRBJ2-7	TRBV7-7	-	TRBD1	CASSYTWGQGYEQYF	TGTGCTAGCAGCTATACTTGGGGACAGGGCTACGAGCAGTACTTC
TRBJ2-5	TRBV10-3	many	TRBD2	CAISDGRETQYF	TGTGCCATCAGTGACGGGAGGGAGACCCAGTACTTC
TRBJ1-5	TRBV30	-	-	CAWSVSRDQPQHF	TGTGCCTGGAGTGTAAGTAGAGATCAGCCCCAGCATTTT
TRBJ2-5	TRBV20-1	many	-	CSAREAGETQYF	TGCAGTGCTAGAGAAGCCGGAGAGACCCAGTACTTC
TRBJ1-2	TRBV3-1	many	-	CASSRGGANYGYTF	TGTGCCAGCAGCCGGGGGGGTGCTAACTATGGCTACACCTTC
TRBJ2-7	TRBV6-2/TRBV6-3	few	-	CASRVDYEQHF	TGTGCCAGCAGGGTTGATTACGAGCAGCACTTC
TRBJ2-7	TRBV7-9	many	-	CASSAWEGYEQYF	TGTGCCAGCAGCGCCTGGGAAGGGTACGAGCAGTACTTC
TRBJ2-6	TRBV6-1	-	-	CASTPFRGFNSGANVLTF	TGTGCCAGCACCCCATTTAGGGGCTTCAACTCTGGGGCCAACGTCCTGACTTTC
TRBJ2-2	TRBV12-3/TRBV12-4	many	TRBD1	CASRPTGVNTGELFF	TGTGCCAGCAGGCCGACAGGGGTGAACACCGGGGAGCTGTTTTTT
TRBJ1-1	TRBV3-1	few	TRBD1	CASSGYDRATEAFF	TGTGCCAGCAGCGGATATGACAGGGCCACTGAAGCTTTCTTT
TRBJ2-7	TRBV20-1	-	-	CSARDSNYEQYF	TGCAGTGCTCGCGACAGTAATTACGAGCAGTACTTC
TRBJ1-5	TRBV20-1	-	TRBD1	CSAREDRESNQPQHF	TGCAGTGCTAGGGAGGACAGGGAGAGCAATCAGCCCCAGCATTTT
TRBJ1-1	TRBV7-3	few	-	CASSLERLGNTEAFF	TGTGCCAGCAGCTTAGAGAGGTTAGGGAACACTGAAGCTTTCTTT
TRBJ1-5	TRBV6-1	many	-	CASSDFGVSNQPQHF	TGTGCCAGCAGTGATTTCGGGGTCAGCAATCAGCCCCAGCATTTT
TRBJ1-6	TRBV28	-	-	CAGSSYNSPLHF	TGTGCTGGGAGCTCCTATAATTCACCCCTCCACTTT
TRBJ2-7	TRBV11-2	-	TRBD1	CASSSRTGFSYEQYF	TGTGCCAGCAGCTCCCGGACAGGCTTCTCCTACGAGCAGTACTTC
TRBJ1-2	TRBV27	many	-	CASSSIDRTNYGYTF	TGTGCCAGCAGCTCTATCGACAGGACTAACTATGGCTACACCTTC
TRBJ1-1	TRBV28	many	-	CASRRPGVMNTEAFF	TGTGCCAGCAGGCGCCCAGGGGTTATGAACACTGAAGCTTTCTTT
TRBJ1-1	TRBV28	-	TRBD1	CASRTGTGSVAEAFF	TGTGCCAGCAGGACCGGGACAGGGTCAGTCGCTGAAGCTTTCTTT
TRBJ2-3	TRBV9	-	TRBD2	CASSLPEAGPPYPSTDTQYF	TGTGCCAGCAGTCTCCCGGAAGCGGGACCCCCATACCCTAGCACAGATACGCAGTATTTT
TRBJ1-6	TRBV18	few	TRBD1	CASSPGTDRRAPLHF	TGTGCCAGCTCGCCCGGGACAGATAGGAGGGCACCCCTCCACTTT
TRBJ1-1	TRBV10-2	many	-	CASSDGQRGTEAFF	TGCGCCAGCAGTGACGGGCAGCGGGGCACTGAAGCTTTCTTT